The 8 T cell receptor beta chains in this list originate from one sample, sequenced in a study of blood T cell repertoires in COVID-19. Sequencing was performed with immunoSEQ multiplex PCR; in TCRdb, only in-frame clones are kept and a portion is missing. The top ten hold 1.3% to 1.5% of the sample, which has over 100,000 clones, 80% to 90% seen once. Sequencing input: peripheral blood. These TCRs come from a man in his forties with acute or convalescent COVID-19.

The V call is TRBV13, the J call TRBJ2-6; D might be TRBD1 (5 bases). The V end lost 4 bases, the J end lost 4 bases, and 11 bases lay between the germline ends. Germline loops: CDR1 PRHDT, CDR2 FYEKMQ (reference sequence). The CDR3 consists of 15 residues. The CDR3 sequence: CASSSRVSGANVLTF. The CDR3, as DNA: TGTGCCAGCAGCTCCAGGGTCAGCGGGGCCAACGTCCTGACTTTC.

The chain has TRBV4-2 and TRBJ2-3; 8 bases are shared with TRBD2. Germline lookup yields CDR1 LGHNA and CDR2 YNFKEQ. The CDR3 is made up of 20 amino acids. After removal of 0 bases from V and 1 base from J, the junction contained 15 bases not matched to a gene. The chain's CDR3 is CASSQEAFGMGLVGTDTQYF. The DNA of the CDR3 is TGTGCCAGCAGCCAAGAAGCTTTTGGTATGGGACTAGTCGGCACAGATACGCAGTATTTT.

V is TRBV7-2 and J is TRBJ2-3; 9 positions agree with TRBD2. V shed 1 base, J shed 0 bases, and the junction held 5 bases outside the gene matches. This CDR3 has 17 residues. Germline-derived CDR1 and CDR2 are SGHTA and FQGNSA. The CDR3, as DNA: TGTGCCAGCAGCTTAGGCGGCGGGGGGGCTAGCACAGATACGCAGTATTTT. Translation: CASSLGGGGASTDTQYF. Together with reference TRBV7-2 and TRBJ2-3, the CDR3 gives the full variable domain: GAGVSQSPSNKVTEKGKDVELRCDPISGHTALYWYRQSLGQGLEFLIYFQGNSAPDKSGLPSDRFSAERTGGSVSTLTIQRTQQEDSAVYLCASSLGGGGASTDTQYFGPGTRLTVL.

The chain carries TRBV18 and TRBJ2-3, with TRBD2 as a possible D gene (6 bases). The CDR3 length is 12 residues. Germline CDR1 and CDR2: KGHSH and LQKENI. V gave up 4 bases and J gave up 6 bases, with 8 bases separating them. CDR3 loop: CASSLRGDTQYF. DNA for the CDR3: TGTGCCAGCTCACTCCGGGGGGATACGCAGTATTTT.

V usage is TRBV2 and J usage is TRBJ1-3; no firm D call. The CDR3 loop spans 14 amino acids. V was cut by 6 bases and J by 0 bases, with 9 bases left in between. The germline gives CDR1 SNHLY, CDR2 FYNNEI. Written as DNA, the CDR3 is TGTGCCAGCAGCGCACAGTTCTCTGGAAACACCATATATTTT. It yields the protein CASSAQFSGNTIYF.

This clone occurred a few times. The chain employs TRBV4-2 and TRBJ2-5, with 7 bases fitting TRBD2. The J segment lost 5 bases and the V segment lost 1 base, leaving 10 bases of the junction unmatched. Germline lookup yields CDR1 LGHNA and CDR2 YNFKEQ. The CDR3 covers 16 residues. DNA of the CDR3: TGTGCCAGCAGCCAAGTTTCCAGCGGGACGGGGGAGACCCAGTACTTC. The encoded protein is CASSQVSSGTGETQYF.

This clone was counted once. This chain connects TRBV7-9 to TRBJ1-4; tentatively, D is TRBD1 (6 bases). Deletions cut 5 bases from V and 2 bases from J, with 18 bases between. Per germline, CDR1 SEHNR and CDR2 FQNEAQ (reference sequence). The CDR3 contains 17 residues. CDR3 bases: TGTGCCAGCAGCCCCCTTGGGGGGGCCTTGACTAATGAAAAACTGTTTTTT. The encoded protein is CASSPLGGALTNEKLFF.

This chain's CDR3 is CASRPRDRVYNEQFF. CDR3 nucleotides: TGCGCCAGCAGACCCCGGGACAGGGTCTACAATGAGCAGTTCTTC. This chain links TRBV5-1 with TRBJ2-1; 9 positions match TRBD1. Germline V gene lookup returns CDR1 SGHRS and CDR2 YFSETQ. This CDR3 contains 15 residues. V lost 5 bases, J lost 3 bases, and 6 bases stayed unmatched.